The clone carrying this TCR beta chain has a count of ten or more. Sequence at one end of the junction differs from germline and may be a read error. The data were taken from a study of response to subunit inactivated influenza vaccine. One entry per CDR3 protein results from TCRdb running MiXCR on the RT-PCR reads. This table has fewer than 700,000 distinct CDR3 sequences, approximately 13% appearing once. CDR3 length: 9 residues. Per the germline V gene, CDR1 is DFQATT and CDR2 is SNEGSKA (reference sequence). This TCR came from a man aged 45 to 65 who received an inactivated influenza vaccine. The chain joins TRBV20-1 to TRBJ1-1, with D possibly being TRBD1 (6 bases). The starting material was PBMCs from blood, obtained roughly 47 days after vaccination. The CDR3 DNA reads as TGCAGTGCTAGGGGGGCCAGCGGCTTT. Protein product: CSARGASGF.